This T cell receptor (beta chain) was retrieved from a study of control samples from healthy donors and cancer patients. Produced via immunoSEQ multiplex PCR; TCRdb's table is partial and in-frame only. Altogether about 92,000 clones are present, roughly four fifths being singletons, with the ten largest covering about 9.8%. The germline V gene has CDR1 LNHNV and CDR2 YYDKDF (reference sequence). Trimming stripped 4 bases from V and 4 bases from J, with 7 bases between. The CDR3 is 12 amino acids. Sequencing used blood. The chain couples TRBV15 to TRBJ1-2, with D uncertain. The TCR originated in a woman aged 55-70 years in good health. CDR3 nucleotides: TGTGCCACCAGCACCGGTTTCTATGGCTACACCTTC. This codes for CATSTGFYGYTF.